What follows are 25 T cell receptor beta chains derived from one specimen sequenced in a study of blood T cell repertoires in COVID-19. The method was immunoSEQ multiplex PCR; TCRdb's version includes in-frame clones alone and lacks a portion of them. The sample lists tens of thousands of clones, about 80% occurring once. The material sequenced was peripheral blood. These receptors originate from a middle-aged man with active or convalescent COVID-19.

Here the CDR3 reads CASSIDHSTGSYGYTF. The CDR3 DNA sequence: TGTGCCAGTAGTATAGACCATTCGACAGGCAGCTATGGCTACACCTTC. The chain links TRBV19 to TRBJ1-2; D perhaps matches TRBD1 (6 bases). Between the trimmed V and J ends, which lost 0 bases and 4 bases, there was a span of 15 bases. The CDR3 loop spans 16 amino acids. Germline V gene sequence: CDR1 LNHDA, CDR2 SQIVND (reference sequence).

V and J are TRBV11-3 and TRBJ2-3; D is unclear. The V end was cut by 5 bases, the J end by 4 bases, with 10 bases between. CDR3 size: 13 residues. Germline CDR1 is SGHNT and CDR2 is YENEEA. The CDR3 sequence is CASSDQAPDTQYF. The DNA for the CDR3 is TGTGCCAGCAGCGACCAGGCCCCAGATACGCAGTATTTT.

In the case of this clone: This sample also contains other DNA sequences that code for the same CDR3. V and J are TRBV7-2 and TRBJ2-1, with 9 positions matching TRBD2. Losses at the gene ends were 4 bases for V and 1 base for J; bases not matched to a gene: 2. The CDR3 covers 15 residues. Germline V lookup: CDR1 SGHTA, CDR2 FQGNSA. CDR3 loop: CASSSSGGSYNEQFF. In DNA, the CDR3 is TGTGCCAGCAGCTCCAGCGGGGGGTCCTACAATGAGCAGTTCTTC.

V usage is TRBV30 and J usage is TRBJ1-5; D is ambiguous. This CDR3 contains 12 residues. Germline loops: CDR1 GTSNPN, CDR2 SVGIG (reference sequence). V was clipped by 3 bases and J by 6 bases, with 9 bases between them. CDR3 DNA sequence: TGTGCCTGGAGCGCGGGAGGTCAGCCCCAGCATTTT. Translated: CAWSAGGQPQHF. Looking up the rest from reference TRBV30 and TRBJ1-5 gives the full variable domain: SQTIHQWPATLVQPVGSPLSLECTVEGTSNPNLYWYRQAAGRGLQLLFYSVGIGQISSEVPQNLSASRPQDRQFILSSKKLLLSDSGFYLCAWSAGGQPQHFGDGTRLSIL.

This clone was seen once. The chain combines TRBV19 with TRBJ1-1, with TRBD1 as a possible D gene (5 bases). Germline CDR1 LNHDA, CDR2 SQIVND (reference sequence). V gave up 9 bases and J gave up 4 bases, with 18 bases separating them. The length of the CDR3 is 14 residues. CDR3 nucleotides: TGTGCCAGCAGATCGTCGGGGGACTTCACTGAAGCTTTCTTT. Its translation: CASRSSGDFTEAFF. The full variable domain, completed using reference TRBV19 and TRBJ1-1, is DGGITQSPKYLFRKEGQNVTLSCEQNLNHDAMYWYRQDPGQGLRLIYYSQIVNDFQKGDIAEGYSVSREKKESFPLTVTSAQKNPTAFYLCASRSSGDFTEAFFGQGTRLTVV.

This clone was detected a few times. This chain joins TRBV19 and TRBJ2-2; 8 nucleotides match TRBD2. J lost 0 bases, V lost 4 bases, and 4 bases had no gene match. Germline V CDR1 and CDR2: LNHDA, SQIVND (reference sequence). The length of the CDR3 is 16 residues. The CDR3 sequence: CASSTTSGANTGELFF. CDR3 bases: TGTGCCAGTAGTACAACTAGCGGCGCGAACACCGGGGAGCTGTTTTTT.

This clone is labeled medium-sized (0.01 to 0.1%). The chain recombines TRBV19 with TRBJ2-2, with D perhaps matching TRBD2 (6 bases). This CDR3 has 15 residues. In germline, CDR1 is LNHDA, CDR2 SQIVND (reference sequence). V lost 3 bases, J lost 5 bases, and 13 bases lay in between. The chain's CDR3 is CASSIDGSTTGELFF. The CDR3 nucleotides are TGTGCCAGTAGTATTGACGGGAGTACGACCGGGGAGCTGTTTTTT.

In its sample, this clone was seen once. J is TRBJ2-2 and V is TRBV3-1 (or the pseudogene TRBV3-2); D might be TRBD2 (6 bases). Between the trimmed V and J ends, which lost 5 bases and 8 bases, there was a span of 18 bases. Per germline, CDR1 LGHDT and CDR2 YNNKEL (reference sequence). The CDR3 runs to 15 residues. The CDR3 is CASSKAGGFTGELFF. CDR3 bases: TGTGCCAGCAGCAAAGCCGGGGGATTCACGGGGGAGCTGTTTTTT.

The chain uses TRBV5-6 and TRBJ2-5, with D tentatively TRBD2 (6 bases). This CDR3 contains 16 residues. From germline, CDR1 is SGHDT and CDR2 YYEEEE. V was cut by 5 bases and J by 1 base, with 18 bases left in between. The chain's CDR3 is CASSTLGGDGQETQYF. CDR3 DNA sequence: TGTGCCAGCAGTACTCTGGGGGGAGACGGCCAAGAGACCCAGTACTTC.

The chain is built from TRBV27 and TRBJ2-7, with a weak D call TRBD2 (6 bases). Trimming took off 2 bases at V and 2 bases at J, with 16 bases between the two ends. The length of the CDR3 is 16 residues. CDR1 and CDR2 (germline): MNHEY, SMNVEV (reference sequence). CDR3 DNA sequence: TGTGCCAGCAGTTTACGCCTTAGGGACTCACCCTACGAGCAGTACTTC. Amino acid sequence: CASSLRLRDSPYEQYF.

This chain connects TRBV10-1 to TRBJ1-2; tentative D call: TRBD1 (5 bases). Germline V gene sequence: CDR1 WNHNN, CDR2 SYGVQD (reference sequence). This CDR3 contains 16 residues. V lost 0 bases and J lost 9, with 20 bases in between. CDR3 bases: TGCGCCAGCAGTGAGTCTGGGGCAGCTCCAGTGGCGAGCTACACCTTC. As protein: CASSESGAAPVASYTF.

This chain links TRBV28 with TRBJ1-4, with D unresolved. CDR3 length: 14 amino acids. Germline V gene data show CDR1 as MDHEN and CDR2 as SYDVKM. V dropped 5 bases and J dropped 1 base, with 8 bases sitting between them. CDR3 sequence reads: CASSPPGTNEKLFF. CDR3 in DNA: TGTGCCAGCAGTCCTCCAGGAACTAATGAAAAACTGTTTTTT.

This chain links TRBV2 with TRBJ1-1, with D hard to call. Germline V gene data show CDR1 as SNHLY and CDR2 as FYNNEI. This CDR3 spans 13 amino acids. The V end was cut by 6 bases, the J end by 1 base, with 9 bases between. CDR3 protein: CASRDSANTEAFF. CDR3 in DNA: TGTGCCAGCAGAGACTCTGCGAACACTGAAGCTTTCTTT.

This clone was recorded only once. V usage is TRBV27 and J usage is TRBJ2-5, with TRBD1 identical over 7 bases. Unmatched junction bases numbered 2, after V lost 2 bases and J lost 5 bases. The CDR3 contains 13 residues. Germline V CDR1 and CDR2: MNHEY, SMNVEV (reference sequence). The CDR3 spells CASSLTGAETQYF. CDR3 coding DNA: TGTGCCAGCAGTTTAACAGGGGCCGAGACCCAGTACTTC.

The V gene is TRBV12-3 or TRBV12-4, the J gene TRBJ2-1; the D gene is possibly TRBD1 (6 bases). The CDR3 is 12 residues long. V lost 6 bases, J lost 6 bases, and 9 bases lay in between. The DNA for the CDR3 is TGTGCCAGCAGCCACAGGGTCAATGAGCAGTTCTTC. This sequence encodes CASSHRVNEQFF.

The gene calls are TRBV6-1 and TRBJ2-7; possible D gene TRBD2, 5 bases. V was cut by 2 bases and J by 7 bases, with 12 bases left in between. Germline CDR1 MNHNS, CDR2 SASEGT. This CDR3 is built from 13 residues. Here the CDR3 reads CASSEMDFREQYF. In DNA, the CDR3 is TGTGCCAGCAGTGAAATGGACTTCAGGGAGCAGTACTTC.

CDR3 loop: CASRNSGGVDYGYTF. Written as DNA, the CDR3 is TGCGCCAGCAGAAACAGCGGGGGCGTAGACTATGGCTACACCTTC. V is TRBV5-1 and J is TRBJ1-2; possible D gene TRBD1, 6 bases. Trimming removed 5 bases from V and 3 bases from J, with 17 bases in between. CDR3 length equals 15 residues. Germline loops: CDR1 SGHRS, CDR2 YFSETQ.

This clone was counted once. J is TRBJ2-1 and V is TRBV11-3; D gene ambiguous. With 4 bases removed from V and 10 bases from J, the gap between germline ends came to 14 bases. Germline V lookup: CDR1 SGHNT, CDR2 YENEEA. The CDR3 spans 13 residues. CDR3: CASSSFDGSEQFF. The CDR3 DNA reads TGTGCCAGCAGCTCCTTCGACGGGTCCGAGCAGTTCTTC.

V gene TRBV27 combines with J gene TRBJ2-1, with TRBD2 matching 10 bases. This CDR3 comprises 16 residues. CDR1 MNHEY and CDR2 SMNVEV come from the germline V gene (reference sequence). V shed 10 bases, J shed 0 bases, and the junction held 9 bases outside the gene matches. The CDR3 spells CATTRSGRVSYNEQFF. The CDR3 nucleotides read TGTGCCACCACGAGAAGCGGGAGGGTCTCCTACAATGAGCAGTTCTTC.

The table lists this clone with a few counts. The gene calls are TRBV5-1 and TRBJ2-6; 7 positions agree with TRBD1. The V and J ends lost 2 bases and 0 bases, in that order; junction bases with no gene match: 8. Germline CDR1 reads SGHRS; CDR2 reads YFSETQ. The CDR3 is 18 amino acids. CDR3 sequence (DNA): TGCGCCAGCAGCTTTATGGTAGGGGGCGCCTCTGGGGCCAACGTCCTGACTTTC. This translates into CASSFMVGGASGANVLTF.

This chain connects TRBV6-5 to TRBJ1-1; 9 nucleotides line up with TRBD1. The CDR3 is made up of 15 amino acids. With 5 bases clipped from V and 1 base from J, the junction kept 5 bases outside the gene matches. Germline values: CDR1 MNHEY, CDR2 SVGAGI. The CDR3 protein is CASSHNRGQNTEAFF. The CDR3 DNA is TGTGCCAGCAGTCATAACAGGGGGCAGAACACTGAAGCTTTCTTT.

V usage is TRBV5-6 and J usage is TRBJ1-1; D is possibly TRBD1 (5 bases). V lost 1 base and J lost 4, with 11 bases in between. In germline, CDR1 is SGHDT, CDR2 YYEEEE. There are 14 residues in the CDR3. The CDR3 sequence is CASSLRGGSTEAFF. The CDR3 bases are TGTGCCAGCAGCTTGAGGGGAGGGAGCACTGAAGCTTTCTTT. Full variable domain (missing parts from reference TRBV5-6 and TRBJ1-1): DAGVTQSPTHLIKTRGQQVTLRCSPKSGHDTVSWYQQALGQGPQFIFQYYEEEERQRGNFPDRFSGHQFPNYSSELNVNALLLGDSALYLCASSLRGGSTEAFFGQGTRLTVV.

The chain is built from TRBV11-2 and TRBJ2-1; 9 positions agree with TRBD1. CDR3 length: 15 residues. Looked up from germline, CDR1 is SGHAT and CDR2 is FQNNGV. Trimming took 8 bases from V and 7 from J; bases not matched to a gene: 12. The CDR3 DNA is TGTGCCAGCCAAATTTTTGGGACAGGGTCTAATGAGCAGTTCTTC. This translates into CASQIFGTGSNEQFF.

The chain combines TRBV29-1 with TRBJ1-1; D gene uncertain. V lost 7 bases to trimming and J lost 3 bases, with 6 bases between them. The CDR3 covers 10 residues. Germline V lookup: CDR1 SQVTM, CDR2 ANQGSEA. CDR3 DNA: TGCAGCGGGAGAGACACTGAAGCTTTCTTT. Translating it yields CSGRDTEAFF.

There are a few counts of this clone. The genes are TRBV18 and TRBJ1-6; maybe TRBD1 (5 bases). This CDR3 is built from 13 residues. Germline V gives CDR1 KGHSH, CDR2 LQKENI. V gave up 2 bases and J gave up 10 bases, with 9 bases separating them. The chain's CDR3 is CASSPGAGSPLHF. The CDR3 DNA is TGTGCCAGCTCACCAGGGGCAGGCTCACCCCTCCACTTT. Supplemented by reference TRBV18 and TRBJ1-6, the full variable domain reads NAGVMQNPRHLVRRRGQEARLRCSPMKGHSHVYWYRQLPEEGLKFMVYLQKENIIDESGMPKERFSAEFPKEGPSILRIQQVVRGDSAAYFCASSPGAGSPLHFGNGTRLTVT.